This T cell receptor (beta chain) was obtained from a study of blood T cells in healthy people across ages. Study-level points and caveats: Comparison with aged donors showed that long-lived donors had more naive CD4+ cells and higher diversity.

A second roughly 6 to 11 cycle PCR used barcoded and J-beta primers. Every single cDNA molecule received a tag from a template-switch adaptor with 12 random nucleotides. A single record per CDR3 protein comes from TCRdb applying MiXCR to the 5' RACE reads. This sample has over 1,200,000 distinct CDR3 sequences, with roughly 64% found just once. This clonotype was seen once. Its specificity is not known. This CDR3 spans 13 amino acids. Germline CDR1 is DFQATT and CDR2 is SNEGSKA (reference sequence). The TCR comes from a man younger than 35 in good health. The J gene is TRBJ2-1, the V gene TRBV20-1, with D unresolved. The end of the DNA fits TRBJ2-7 better, so the J call may be wrong. The material sequenced was blood. The CDR3 loop reads CSAIGSSYNEQYF. The DNA for the CDR3 is TGCAGTGCTATCGGTAGCTCCTACAATGAGCAGTACTTC.